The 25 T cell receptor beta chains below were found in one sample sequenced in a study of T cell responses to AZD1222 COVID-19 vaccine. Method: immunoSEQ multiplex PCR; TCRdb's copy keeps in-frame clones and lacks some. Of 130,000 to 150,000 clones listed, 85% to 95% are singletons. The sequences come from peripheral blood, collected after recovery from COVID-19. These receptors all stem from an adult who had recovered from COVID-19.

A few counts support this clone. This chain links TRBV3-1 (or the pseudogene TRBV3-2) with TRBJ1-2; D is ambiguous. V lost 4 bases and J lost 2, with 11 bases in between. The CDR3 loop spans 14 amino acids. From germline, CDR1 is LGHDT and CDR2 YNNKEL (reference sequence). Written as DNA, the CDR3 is TGTGCCAGCAGCCTAGAGGCTGGCAACTATGGCTACACCTTC. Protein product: CASSLEAGNYGYTF.

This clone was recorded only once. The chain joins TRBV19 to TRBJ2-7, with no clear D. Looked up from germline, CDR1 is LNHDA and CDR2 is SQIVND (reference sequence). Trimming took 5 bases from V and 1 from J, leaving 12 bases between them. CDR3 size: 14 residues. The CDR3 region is CASSPRSESYEQYF. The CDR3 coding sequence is TGTGCCAGTAGTCCTCGATCGGAATCCTACGAGCAGTACTTC.

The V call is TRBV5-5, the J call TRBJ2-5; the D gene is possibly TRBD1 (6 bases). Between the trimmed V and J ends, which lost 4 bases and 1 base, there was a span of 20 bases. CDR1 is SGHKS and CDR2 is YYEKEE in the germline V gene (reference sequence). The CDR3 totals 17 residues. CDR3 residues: CASSQAGAFSPQETQYF. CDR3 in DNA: TGTGCCAGCAGCCAGGCAGGGGCTTTTTCCCCCCAAGAGACCCAGTACTTC.

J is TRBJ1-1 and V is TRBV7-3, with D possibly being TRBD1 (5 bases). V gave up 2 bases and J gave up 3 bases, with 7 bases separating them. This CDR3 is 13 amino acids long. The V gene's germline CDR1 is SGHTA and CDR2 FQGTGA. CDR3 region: CASSLGQYTEAFF. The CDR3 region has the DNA TGTGCCAGCAGCTTAGGACAATACACTGAAGCTTTCTTT. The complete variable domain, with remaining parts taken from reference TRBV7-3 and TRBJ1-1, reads GAGVSQTPSNKVTEKGKYVELRCDPISGHTALYWYRQSLGQGPEFLIYFQGTGAADDSGLPNDRFFAVRPEGSVSTLKIQRTERGDSAVYLCASSLGQYTEAFFGQGTRLTVV.

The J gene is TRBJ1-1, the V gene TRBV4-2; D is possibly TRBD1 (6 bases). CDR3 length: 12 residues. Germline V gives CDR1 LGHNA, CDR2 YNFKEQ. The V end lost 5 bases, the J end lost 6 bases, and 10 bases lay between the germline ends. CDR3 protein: CASSGRTAEAFF. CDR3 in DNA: TGTGCCAGCAGCGGCCGGACAGCTGAAGCTTTCTTT.

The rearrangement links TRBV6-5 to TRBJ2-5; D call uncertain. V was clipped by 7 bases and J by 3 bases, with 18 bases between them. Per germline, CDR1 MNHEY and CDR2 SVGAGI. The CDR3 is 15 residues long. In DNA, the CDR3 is TGTGCCAGCAACCCAGACACGGCCGGAAAAGAGACCCAGTACTTC. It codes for CASNPDTAGKETQYF.

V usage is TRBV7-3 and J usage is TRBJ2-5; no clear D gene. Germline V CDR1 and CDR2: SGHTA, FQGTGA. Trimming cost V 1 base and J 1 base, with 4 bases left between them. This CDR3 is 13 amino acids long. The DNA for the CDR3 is TGTGCCAGCAGCTTAAGCTTCCAAGAGACCCAGTACTTC. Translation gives CASSLSFQETQYF.

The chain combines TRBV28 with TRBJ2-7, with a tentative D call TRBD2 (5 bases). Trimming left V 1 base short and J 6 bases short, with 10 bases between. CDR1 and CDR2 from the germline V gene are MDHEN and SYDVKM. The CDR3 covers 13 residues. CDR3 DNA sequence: TGTGCCAGCAGTTTATCCCCCGGGGTCGAGCAGTACTTC. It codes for CASSLSPGVEQYF. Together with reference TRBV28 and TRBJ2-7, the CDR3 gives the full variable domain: DVKVTQSSRYLVKRTGEKVFLECVQDMDHENMFWYRQDPGLGLRLIYFSYDVKMKEKGDIPEGYSVSREKKERFSLILESASTNQTSMYLCASSLSPGVEQYFGPGTRLTVT.

DNA of the CDR3: TGTGCCAGCAGTCTCCTCGGGGGCTACGAGCAGTACTTC. Translation gives CASSLLGGYEQYF. The rearrangement links TRBV28 to TRBJ2-7; D might be TRBD2 (6 bases). This CDR3 is built from 13 residues. V lost 5 bases, J lost 3 bases, and 11 bases lay in between. Germline loops: CDR1 MDHEN, CDR2 SYDVKM.

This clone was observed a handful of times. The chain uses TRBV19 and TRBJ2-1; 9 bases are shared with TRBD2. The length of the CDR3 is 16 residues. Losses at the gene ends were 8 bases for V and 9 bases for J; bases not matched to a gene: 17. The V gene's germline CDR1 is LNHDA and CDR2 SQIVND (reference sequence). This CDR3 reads CASRPQGLAGMGEQFF. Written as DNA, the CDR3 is TGTGCCAGTCGCCCTCAAGGGCTAGCGGGAATGGGTGAGCAGTTCTTC. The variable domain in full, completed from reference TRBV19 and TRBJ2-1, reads DGGITQSPKYLFRKEGQNVTLSCEQNLNHDAMYWYRQDPGQGLRLIYYSQIVNDFQKGDIAEGYSVSREKKESFPLTVTSAQKNPTAFYLCASRPQGLAGMGEQFFGPGTRLTVL.

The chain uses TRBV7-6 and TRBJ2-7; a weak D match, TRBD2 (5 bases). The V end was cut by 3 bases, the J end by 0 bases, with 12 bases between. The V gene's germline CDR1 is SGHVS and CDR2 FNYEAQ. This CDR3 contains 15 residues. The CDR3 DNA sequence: TGTGCCAGCAGCTTGTCGGGGTACCCCTCCTACGAGCAGTACTTC. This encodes CASSLSGYPSYEQYF.

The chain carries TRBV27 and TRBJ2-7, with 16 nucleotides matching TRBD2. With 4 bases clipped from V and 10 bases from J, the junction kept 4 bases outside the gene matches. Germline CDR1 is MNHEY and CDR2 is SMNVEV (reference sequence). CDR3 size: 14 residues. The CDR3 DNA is TGTGCCAGCAGTTCGGGACTAGCGGGAGGGAATCAGTACTTC. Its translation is CASSSGLAGGNQYF.

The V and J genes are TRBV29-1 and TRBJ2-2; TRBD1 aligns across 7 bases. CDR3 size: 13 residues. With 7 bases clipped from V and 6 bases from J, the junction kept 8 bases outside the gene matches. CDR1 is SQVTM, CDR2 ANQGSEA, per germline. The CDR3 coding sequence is TGCAGCGCGACTCACCAGGGGGCCGGGGAGCTGTTTTTT. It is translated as CSATHQGAGELFF.

CDR3 amino acids: CAWSVGTSGSNEQFF. In nucleotides, the CDR3 is TGTGCCTGGAGTGTAGGAACTAGCGGGAGCAATGAGCAGTTCTTC. The V gene is TRBV30, the J gene TRBJ2-1; 11 bases map to TRBD2. The CDR3 sequence is 15 residues long. With 0 bases clipped from V and 6 bases from J, the junction kept 4 bases outside the gene matches. Germline V gene data show CDR1 as GTSNPN and CDR2 as SVGIG (reference sequence).

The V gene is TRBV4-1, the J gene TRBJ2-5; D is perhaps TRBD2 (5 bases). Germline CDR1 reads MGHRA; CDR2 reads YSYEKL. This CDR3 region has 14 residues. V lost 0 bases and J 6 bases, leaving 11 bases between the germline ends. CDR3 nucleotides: TGCGCCAGCAGCCAAGATACAGCGGATAAGACCCAGTACTTC. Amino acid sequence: CASSQDTADKTQYF.

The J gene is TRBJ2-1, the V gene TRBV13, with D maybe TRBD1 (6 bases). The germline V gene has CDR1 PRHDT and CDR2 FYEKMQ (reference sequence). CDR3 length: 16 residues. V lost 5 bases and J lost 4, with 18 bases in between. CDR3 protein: CASSTLRDTIYNEQFF. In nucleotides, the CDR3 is TGTGCCAGCAGCACGCTCCGGGACACTATTTACAATGAGCAGTTCTTC.

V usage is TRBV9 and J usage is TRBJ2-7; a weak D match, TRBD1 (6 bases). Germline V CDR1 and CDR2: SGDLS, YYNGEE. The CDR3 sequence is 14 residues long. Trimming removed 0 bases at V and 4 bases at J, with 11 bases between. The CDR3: CASSVDQGPYEQYF. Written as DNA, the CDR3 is TGTGCCAGCAGCGTAGACCAGGGGCCGTACGAGCAGTACTTC. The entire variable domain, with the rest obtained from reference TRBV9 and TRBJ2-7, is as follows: DSGVTQTPKHLITATGQRVTLRCSPRSGDLSVYWYQQSLDQGLQFLIQYYNGEERAKGNILERFSAQQFPDLHSELNLSSLELGDSALYFCASSVDQGPYEQYFGPGTRLTVT.

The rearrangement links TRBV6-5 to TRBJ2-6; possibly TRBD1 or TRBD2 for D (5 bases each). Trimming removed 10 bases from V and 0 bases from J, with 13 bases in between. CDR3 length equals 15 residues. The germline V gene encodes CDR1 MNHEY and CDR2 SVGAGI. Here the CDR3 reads CATGTSLSGANVLTF. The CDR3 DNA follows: TGTGCCACAGGGACGTCGCTCTCTGGGGCCAACGTCCTGACTTTC.

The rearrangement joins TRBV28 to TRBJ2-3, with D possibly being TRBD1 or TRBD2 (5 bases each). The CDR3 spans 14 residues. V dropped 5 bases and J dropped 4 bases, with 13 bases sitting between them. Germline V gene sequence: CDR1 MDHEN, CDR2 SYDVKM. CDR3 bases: TGTGCCAGCAGTCCCCGGGACGAACCAGATACGCAGTATTTT. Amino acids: CASSPRDEPDTQYF.

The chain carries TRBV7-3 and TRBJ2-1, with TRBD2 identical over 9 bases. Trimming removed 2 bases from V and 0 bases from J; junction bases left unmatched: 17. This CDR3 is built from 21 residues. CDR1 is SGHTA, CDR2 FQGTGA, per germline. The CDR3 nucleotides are TGTGCCAGCAGCTTACGCCCCTCTGCTAGCGGGACCCTGGGCTCCTACAATGAGCAGTTCTTC. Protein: CASSLRPSASGTLGSYNEQFF.

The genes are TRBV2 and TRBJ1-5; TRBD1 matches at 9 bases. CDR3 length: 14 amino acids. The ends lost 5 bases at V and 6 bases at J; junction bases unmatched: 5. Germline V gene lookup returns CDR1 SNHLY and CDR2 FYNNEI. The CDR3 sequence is CASSFGQGPQPQHF. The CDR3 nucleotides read TGTGCCAGCAGTTTCGGACAGGGGCCTCAGCCCCAGCATTTT.

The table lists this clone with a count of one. CDR3 region: CASSPLVGGVTDTQYF. The CDR3 coding sequence is TGTGCCAGCAGCCCCCTAGTAGGGGGAGTCACAGATACGCAGTATTTT. The rearrangement uses TRBV9 and TRBJ2-3, with a tentative D call TRBD1 (6 bases). The germline CDR1 and CDR2 sequences are SGDLS and YYNGEE. V gave up 4 bases and J gave up 2 bases, with 17 bases separating them. The CDR3 consists of 16 residues. Based on the CDR3 plus reference TRBV9 and TRBJ2-3, the full variable domain is DSGVTQTPKHLITATGQRVTLRCSPRSGDLSVYWYQQSLDQGLQFLIQYYNGEERAKGNILERFSAQQFPDLHSELNLSSLELGDSALYFCASSPLVGGVTDTQYFGPGTRLTVL.

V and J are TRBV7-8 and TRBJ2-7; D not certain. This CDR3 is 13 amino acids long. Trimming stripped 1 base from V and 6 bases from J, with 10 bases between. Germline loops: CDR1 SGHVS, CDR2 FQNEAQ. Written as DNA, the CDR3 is TGTGCCAGCAGCTTAGGGCTACCCGGCGAGCAGTACTTC. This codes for CASSLGLPGEQYF.

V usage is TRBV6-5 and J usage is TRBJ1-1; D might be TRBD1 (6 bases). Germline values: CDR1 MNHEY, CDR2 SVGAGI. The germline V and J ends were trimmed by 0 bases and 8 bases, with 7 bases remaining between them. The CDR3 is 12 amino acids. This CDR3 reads CASSYSRGEAFF. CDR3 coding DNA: TGTGCCAGCAGTTACTCGAGGGGGGAAGCTTTCTTT.

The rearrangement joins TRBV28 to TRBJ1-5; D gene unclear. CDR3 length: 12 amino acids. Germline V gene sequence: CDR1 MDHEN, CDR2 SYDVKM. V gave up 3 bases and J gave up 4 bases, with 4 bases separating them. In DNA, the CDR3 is TGTGCCAGCAGTTTCCCAAATCAGCCCCAGCATTTT. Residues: CASSFPNQPQHF.